Presented here are 21 T cell receptor beta chains from one specimen sequenced in a study of vaccination and CD4 T cells after COVID-19. Time point described: late sampling 161 to 241 days after vaccination in three convalescent patients. Treatment described: roughly 11-day PBMC culture with coronavirus spike peptide pools or control peptides (ViraFEST assay). Oncomine TCR Beta short-read sequencing was applied to DNA from cultured CD4+ T cells. One entry per CDR3 protein, called by TCRdb with MiXCR from the PCR reads. The sample contains some 21,000 distinct CDR3 sequences, roughly 50% of which appear only once. For these TCRs, the target antigens are not known. Specimen: CD4+ T cells from blood, cultured in vitro, collected about 7 months after SARS-CoV-2 vaccination. Every receptor here comes from a human donor who had recovered from COVID-19.

The chain couples TRBV6-1 to TRBJ2-1, with 10 positions matching TRBD2. Germline-derived CDR1 and CDR2 are MNHNS and SASEGT. With 5 bases clipped from V and 8 bases from J, the junction kept 6 bases outside the gene matches. This CDR3 is built from 14 residues. The chain's CDR3 is CASSRSGRGYEQFF. CDR3 nucleotide sequence: TGTGCCAGCAGTCGAAGCGGGAGGGGCTATGAGCAGTTCTTC.

The J gene is TRBJ2-4, the V gene TRBV20-1, with D hard to call. This CDR3 contains 13 residues. V lost 5 bases and J lost 6, with 14 bases in between. CDR1 is DFQATT and CDR2 is SNEGSKA in the germline V gene (reference sequence). CDR3 loop: CSAPQDVGNIQYF. CDR3 sequence (DNA): TGCAGTGCTCCCCAGGATGTTGGAAACATTCAGTACTTC.

The chain is built from TRBV2 and TRBJ1-6; 10 nucleotides line up with TRBD1. Germline trimming cut 8 bases from V and 8 bases from J; bases unmatched to any gene: 6. Germline V CDR1 and CDR2: SNHLY, FYNNEI. This CDR3 contains 14 residues. The CDR3 nucleotides read TGTGCCAGCCCGGCCGGGACAGGGGATTCACCCCTCCACTTT. Translation: CASPAGTGDSPLHF. Full variable domain (rest looked up from reference TRBV2 and TRBJ1-6): EPEVTQTPSHQVTQMGQEVILRCVPISNHLYFYWYRQILGQKVEFLVSFYNNEISEKSEIFDDQFSVERPDGSNFTLKIRSTKLEDSAMYFCASPAGTGDSPLHFGNGTRLTVT.

This sequence joins TRBV20-1 and TRBJ2-3; 9 positions agree with TRBD1. The CDR3 extends over 14 amino acids. The V and J ends lost 2 bases and 4 bases, in that order; junction bases with no gene match: 4. Germline V gene data show CDR1 as DFQATT and CDR2 as SNEGSKA (reference sequence). The CDR3 protein is CSARTGQGSDTQYF. CDR3 DNA sequence: TGCAGTGCTAGAACTGGACAGGGGTCAGATACGCAGTATTTT.

V gene TRBV6-6 combines with J gene TRBJ1-2; unclear D gene. Germline V gene lookup returns CDR1 MNHNY and CDR2 SVGAGI (reference sequence). The CDR3 runs to 14 residues. Trimming cost V 6 bases and J 2 bases, with 13 bases left between them. This chain's CDR3 is CASSPDLANYGYTF. CDR3 nucleotides: TGTGCCAGCAGCCCGGATCTTGCCAACTATGGCTACACCTTC.

This clonotype was recorded a few times. V and J are TRBV20-1 and TRBJ2-5; the D call may be TRBD1 or TRBD2 (5 bases each). Germline loops: CDR1 DFQATT, CDR2 SNEGSKA (reference sequence). The CDR3 loop spans 14 amino acids. V lost 2 bases and J 9 bases, leaving 19 bases between the germline ends. The CDR3 sequence: CSARPPGPPRAQYF. As DNA, the CDR3 is TGCAGTGCTAGACCCCCGGGGCCGCCACGGGCCCAGTACTTC.

A few counts support this clonotype. The chain employs TRBV2 and TRBJ1-5, with D possibly matching TRBD1 (6 bases). V gave up 4 bases and J gave up 6 bases, with 13 bases separating them. Germline CDR1 is SNHLY and CDR2 is FYNNEI. This CDR3 contains 14 residues. CDR3 bases: TGTGCCAGCAGTGGTAGGGGGGCCGGTCAGCCCCAGCATTTT. Amino acid sequence: CASSGRGAGQPQHF.

The chain recombines TRBV20-1 with TRBJ2-7, with D perhaps matching TRBD2 (6 bases). V lost 5 bases, J lost 2 bases, and 19 bases lay in between. The V gene's germline CDR1 is DFQATT and CDR2 SNEGSKA (reference sequence). The CDR3 length is 15 residues. As DNA, the CDR3 is TGCAGTGCTTCCCCCCCGGAGGGGACCACCTACGAGCAGTACTTC. This gives the protein CSASPPEGTTYEQYF.

The chain carries TRBV6-1 and TRBJ1-2, with D hard to call. The germline V gene encodes CDR1 MNHNS and CDR2 SASEGT. The V and J ends lost 7 bases and 4 bases respectively, with 7 bases between them. The CDR3 has 11 residues. As DNA, the CDR3 is TGTGCCAGCACTAACCGCTATGGCTACACCTTC. As protein: CASTNRYGYTF.

V and J are TRBV7-9 and TRBJ2-7; D remains unclear. The CDR3 contains 13 residues. Trimming removed 1 base from V and 3 bases from J, with 7 bases in between. Germline CDR1 and CDR2: SEHNR and FQNEAQ (reference sequence). The CDR3, as DNA: TGTGCCAGCAGCTTAGATTACAGCTACGAGCAGTACTTC. Translated: CASSLDYSYEQYF. Full variable domain (rest looked up from reference TRBV7-9 and TRBJ2-7): DTGVSQNPRHKITKRGQNVTFRCDPISEHNRLYWYRQTLGQGPEFLTYFQNEAQLEKSRLLSDRFSAERPKGSFSTLEIQRTEQGDSAMYLCASSLDYSYEQYFGPGTRLTVT.

This chain links TRBV7-2 with TRBJ1-1; TRBD1 is a possible D gene (5 bases). From germline, CDR1 is SGHTA and CDR2 FQGNSA. V was cut by 2 bases and J by 5 bases, with 12 bases left in between. The CDR3 contains 14 residues. The CDR3 reads CASSLTQGGTEAFF. In DNA form, the CDR3 reads TGTGCCAGCAGCTTAACCCAGGGAGGGACTGAAGCTTTCTTT. Using reference TRBV7-2 and TRBJ1-1 for the parts outside the CDR3, the full variable domain is GAGVSQSPSNKVTEKGKDVELRCDPISGHTALYWYRQSLGQGLEFLIYFQGNSAPDKSGLPSDRFSAERTGGSVSTLTIQRTQQEDSAVYLCASSLTQGGTEAFFGQGTRLTVV.

In its sample, this clonotype was seen a few times. The chain is built from TRBV29-1 and TRBJ1-2; perhaps TRBD1 as D (6 bases). V was trimmed by 6 bases and J by 13 bases, leaving 24 bases between them. The length of the CDR3 is 13 residues. Germline loops: CDR1 SQVTM, CDR2 ANQGSEA. The CDR3: CSVRGHQSMACTF. The CDR3 DNA follows: TGCAGCGTCAGGGGACACCAATCTATGGCTTGCACCTTC. The whole variable domain, filled in from reference TRBV29-1 and TRBJ1-2, reads SAVISQKPSRDICQRGTSLTIQCQVDSQVTMMFWYRQQPGQSLTLIATANQGSEATYESGFVIDKFPISRPNLTFSTLTVSNMSPEDSSIYLCSVRGHQSMACTFGSGTRLTVV.

This chain joins TRBV2 and TRBJ2-7, with a possible D match to TRBD2 (5 bases). Germline lookup yields CDR1 SNHLY and CDR2 FYNNEI. The CDR3 loop spans 14 amino acids. Trimming took 2 bases from V and 5 from J, leaving 13 bases between them. CDR3 sequence: CASSEFPGEHEQYF. Here the CDR3 DNA reads TGTGCCAGCAGTGAATTTCCCGGGGAACACGAGCAGTACTTC.

The CDR3, as DNA: TGTGCCAGCCGGGCGGCCCTTAATTCACCCCTCCACTTT. This translates into CASRAALNSPLHF. The chain is built from TRBV12-3 or TRBV12-4 and TRBJ1-6; D unresolved. The CDR3 has 13 amino acids. V shed 8 bases and J shed 6 bases, with 11 bases lying between them.

The rearrangement uses TRBV7-2 and TRBJ2-3; 12 bases align to TRBD2. Germline V gene data show CDR1 as SGHTA and CDR2 as FQGNSA. Germline trimming cut 5 bases from V and 5 bases from J; bases unmatched to any gene: 8. The CDR3 has 16 residues. This chain's CDR3 is CASSPSLAGGQDTQYF. CDR3 bases: TGTGCCAGCAGCCCGTCCCTAGCGGGGGGGCAAGATACGCAGTATTTT. The whole variable domain, filled in from reference TRBV7-2 and TRBJ2-3, reads GAGVSQSPSNKVTEKGKDVELRCDPISGHTALYWYRQSLGQGLEFLIYFQGNSAPDKSGLPSDRFSAERTGGSVSTLTIQRTQQEDSAVYLCASSPSLAGGQDTQYFGPGTRLTVL.

In this sample, this clonotype turned up once. This chain joins TRBV20-1 and TRBJ2-5; D perhaps matches TRBD1 (5 bases). With 0 bases removed from V and 1 base from J, the gap between germline ends came to 12 bases. The germline CDR1 and CDR2 sequences are DFQATT and SNEGSKA (reference sequence). The CDR3 is 15 residues long. For the CDR3, the DNA is TGCAGTGCTAGAGAAACCCGACAGTTCCAAGAGACCCAGTACTTC. It translates to CSARETRQFQETQYF.

The V and J genes are TRBV16 and TRBJ1-5, with D perhaps matching TRBD1 (5 bases). The CDR3 runs to 14 residues. Germline CDR1 KGHSY, CDR2 FQNENV. V lost 2 bases, J lost 2 bases, and 7 bases lay in between. CDR3 sequence: CASSQIQGNQPQHF. CDR3 DNA: TGTGCCAGCAGCCAAATACAGGGCAATCAGCCCCAGCATTTT.

J is TRBJ1-2 and V is TRBV24-1; possible D gene TRBD1, 6 bases. Between the trimmed V and J ends, which lost 2 bases and 4 bases, there was a span of 13 bases. The CDR3 runs to 15 residues. Germline V gene data show CDR1 as KGHDR and CDR2 as SFDVKD. The CDR3 coding sequence is TGTGCCACCAGTGATTCTAGGGGGACTGGCTATGGCTACACCTTC. Amino acids: CATSDSRGTGYGYTF.

The chain couples TRBV7-3 to TRBJ2-5, with 11 bases identical to TRBD1. Germline lookup yields CDR1 SGHTA and CDR2 FQGTGA. This CDR3 comprises 17 residues. V dropped 5 bases and J dropped 2; count of bases not matched to a gene: 10. The CDR3 protein is CASSPQAGTGGQETQYF. CDR3 DNA: TGTGCCAGCAGCCCTCAAGCCGGGACAGGGGGGCAAGAGACCCAGTACTTC.

This clonotype was detected only once. The chain recombines TRBV20-1 with TRBJ2-5; D may be TRBD1 (5 bases). This CDR3 has 14 amino acids. Germline V CDR1 and CDR2: DFQATT, SNEGSKA (reference sequence). Between the trimmed V and J ends, which lost 6 bases and 5 bases, there was a span of 19 bases. The chain's CDR3 is CSAPSLREIETQYF. DNA of the CDR3: TGCAGTGCCCCCTCGCTCAGGGAAATCGAGACCCAGTACTTC.

The chain couples TRBV20-1 to TRBJ2-3, with 7 bases that match TRBD2. V shed 1 base and J 8 bases; nucleotides not matched to a gene: 18. The CDR3 runs 17 residues. From germline, CDR1 is DFQATT and CDR2 SNEGSKA (reference sequence). CDR3 protein: CSARAPTRDYQPLTQYF. The CDR3 region has the DNA TGCAGTGCTAGAGCCCCAACCCGGGACTACCAACCACTTACGCAGTATTTT.